Detailed here is one T cell receptor (beta chain). Arm-PCR with iRepertoire HTBI primers amplified the CDR3 regions for these TCR beta libraries. MiXCR was run by TCRdb on the multiplex PCR reads, yielding one entry per CDR3 protein. The sample yields approximately 380,000 distinct CDR3 sequences, more than 20% seen once. This specimen belongs to a study of regulatory T cells in long-lasting Graves disease. Germline lookup yields CDR1 SGHVS and CDR2 FNYEAQ. Trimming left V 5 bases short and J 2 bases short, with 16 bases between. The CDR3 is 15 residues long. Time point denoted: persistent/refractory GD, antithyroid drugs over 5 years with positive TRAb. There was RNA extracted from PBMCs, and the TCR library was made from it.

The V call is TRBV7-6, the J call TRBJ2-7; D unclear. The sequence derives from a female donor with Graves disease. Specimen: peripheral blood mononuclear cells (PBMCs), collected when the disease was refractory, from a patient treated with antithyroid drugs. The CDR3 region has the DNA TGTGCCAGCAGCCCAGCTGGCCAGGACGCCTACGAGCAGTACTTC. Its protein product is CASSPAGQDAYEQYF.